A selection of T cell receptor beta chains follows, all from one sample in a study of blood T cell repertoires in COVID-19. TCRdb's copy holds only in-frame clones and misses some; the assay was immunoSEQ multiplex PCR. The sample has 250,000 to 400,000 clones, approximately 88% seen once. The sequenced sample was PBMCs or T cells enriched from blood (not recorded which). The source is a man between 60 and 75 years old who had recovered from COVID-19. The CDR3 runs from the conserved cysteine through the conserved F or W. D genes are given only for firm matches. Some rows mark clone size as missing; the rest say once, few, many or name a class of expanded clone.

clone size,CDR3 length,V gene,D gene,J gene,CDR3 protein,CDR3 DNA
-,14,TRBV5-1,TRBD1,TRBJ1-5,CASSSGQGNQPQHF,TGCGCCAGCAGCTCCGGACAGGGCAATCAGCCCCAGCATTTT
-,10,TRBV7-9,-,TRBJ1-1,CASSQRQAFF,TGTGCCAGCAGCCAGAGGCAAGCTTTCTTT
-,15,TRBV9,-,TRBJ1-5,CASSVQGGWGQPQHF,TGTGCCAGCAGCGTGCAGGGAGGTTGGGGTCAGCCCCAGCATTTT
-,13,TRBV19,-,TRBJ2-2,CASRWRVTGELFF,TGTGCCAGTAGATGGAGGGTTACCGGGGAGCTGTTTTTT
-,13,TRBV7-2,-,TRBJ2-5,CASSFQRAETQYF,TGTGCCAGCAGCTTTCAGAGGGCGGAGACCCAGTACTTC
-,17,TRBV18,TRBD1,TRBJ2-1,CASSLVLPGQVGNEQFF,TGTGCCAGCTCACTAGTCCTACCGGGACAGGTCGGGAATGAGCAGTTCTTC
once,14,TRBV5-1,-,TRBJ2-5,CASSLAGSPETQYF,TGCGCCAGCAGCTTGGCGGGTAGTCCGGAGACCCAGTACTTC
-,14,TRBV7-2,TRBD1,TRBJ1-6,CASSLQGGRGSLHF,TGTGCCAGCAGCCTCCAGGGGGGTAGGGGGTCCCTCCACTTT
-,16,TRBV7-2,-,TRBJ1-5,CASSLGGGANMQPQHF,TGTGCCAGCAGCTTGGGTGGGGGCGCGAATATGCAGCCCCAGCATTTT
-,15,TRBV18,-,TRBJ2-1,CASSPLPSNRDEQFF,TGTGCCAGCTCACCATTACCTAGCAATCGCGATGAGCAGTTCTTC
once,13,TRBV6-5,-,TRBJ2-7,CASARGRSYEQYF,TGTGCCAGCGCTCGGGGGAGGTCCTACGAGCAGTACTTC
-,16,TRBV28,-,TRBJ1-4,CASSPGGSATNEKLFF,TGTGCCAGCAGCCCCGGTGGGAGTGCGACTAATGAAAAACTGTTTTTT
-,14,TRBV5-1,-,TRBJ2-1,CASSLRERGNEQFF,TGCGCCAGCAGCTTGCGGGAGCGAGGCAATGAGCAGTTCTTC
-,15,TRBV10-3,TRBD2,TRBJ2-1,CAISAGLAGAGEQFF,TGTGCCATCAGTGCCGGCCTAGCGGGAGCCGGTGAGCAGTTCTTC
-,14,TRBV5-1,TRBD1,TRBJ1-1,CASSGQGASTEAFF,TGCGCCAGCAGCGGACAGGGGGCAAGCACTGAAGCTTTCTTT